These 23 T cell receptor beta chains originate from one sample sequenced in a study of cytomegalovirus exposure and HLA in healthy donors. The PCR made use of 60 Vbeta and 13 Jbeta primers. TCRdb keeps only in-frame clones here, not all; method: immunoSEQ multiplex PCR. The data hold around 140,000 clones, with 87% observed a single time. Material for sequencing was PBMCs. Source of these receptors: a woman aged 25 to 45 in good health and CMV-seronegative.

V usage is TRBV27 and J usage is TRBJ1-6; perhaps TRBD1 as D (5 bases). This CDR3 spans 14 amino acids. Germline assignment: CDR1 MNHEY and CDR2 SMNVEV (reference sequence). V was clipped by 2 bases and J by 8 bases, with 10 bases between them. For the CDR3, the DNA is TGTGCCAGCAGTTTACAGGGTCCCCATTCACCCCTCCACTTT. It translates to CASSLQGPHSPLHF.

The rearrangement uses TRBV7-2 and TRBJ1-6, with D unresolved. CDR3 length equals 15 residues. V was trimmed by 5 bases and J by 7 bases, leaving 15 bases between them. Per germline, CDR1 SGHTA and CDR2 FQGNSA. The CDR3 DNA reads TGTGCCAGCAGCCCCACTCTCGGGTTCAATTCACCCCTCCACTTT. Encoded protein: CASSPTLGFNSPLHF.

The chain uses TRBV5-8 and TRBJ2-2; D ambiguous. The V end lost 3 bases, the J end lost 5 bases, and 8 bases lay between the germline ends. Germline-derived CDR1 and CDR2 are SGHTS and YDEGEE. The CDR3 loop spans 13 amino acids. The CDR3 here is CASSSLDTGELFF. The CDR3 nucleotides are TGTGCCAGCAGCTCGCTAGATACCGGGGAGCTGTTTTTT.

The chain uses TRBV7-9 and TRBJ2-5, with 10 bases fitting TRBD2. The CDR3 has 18 residues. The V gene's germline CDR1 is SEHNR and CDR2 FQNEAQ (reference sequence). Trimming cost V 1 base and J 5 bases; bases outside gene matches: 13. Here the CDR3 DNA reads TGTGCCAGCAGCTTAGTGAATCTAGCGGGAGTTAGTCAGGAGACCCAGTACTTC. Translation: CASSLVNLAGVSQETQYF.

The chain uses TRBV10-3 and TRBJ1-1; no definite D call. V lost 2 bases and J lost 8, with 9 bases in between. Germline values: CDR1 ENHRY, CDR2 SYGVKD. The CDR3 sequence is 12 residues long. The CDR3 DNA reads TGTGCCATCAGTGAGATTACGGGAGAAGCTTTCTTT. Translation gives CAISEITGEAFF.

The chain uses TRBV2 and TRBJ1-5, with 7 bases lining up with TRBD1. Germline values: CDR1 SNHLY, CDR2 FYNNEI. V gave up 8 bases and J gave up 4 bases; unmatched junction bases: 5. CDR3 length equals 13 residues. CDR3 loop: CASWAGGNQPQHF. The CDR3 DNA reads as TGTGCCAGCTGGGCAGGGGGTAATCAGCCCCAGCATTTT.

V and J are TRBV7-3 and TRBJ2-7; 7 positions agree with TRBD2. J gave up 0 bases and V 7 bases, and 9 bases lay outside the gene matches. Germline CDR1 is SGHTA and CDR2 is FQGTGA. The CDR3 sequence is 15 residues long. The CDR3 protein is CASNPRRTSSYEQYF. For the CDR3, the DNA is TGTGCCAGCAACCCACGACGGACTAGCTCCTACGAGCAGTACTTC.

The chain combines TRBV28 with TRBJ1-1, with 10 bases that match TRBD1. The CDR3 is made up of 19 amino acids. V shed 3 bases, J shed 0 bases, and the junction held 13 bases outside the gene matches. Per germline, CDR1 MDHEN and CDR2 SYDVKM. CDR3 bases: TGTGCCAGCAGTTTTAGAATTAACCGGGACAGGGGATTGAACACTGAAGCTTTCTTT. Amino acid sequence: CASSFRINRDRGLNTEAFF. Filled out from reference TRBV28 and TRBJ1-1, the complete variable domain reads DVKVTQSSRYLVKRTGEKVFLECVQDMDHENMFWYRQDPGLGLRLIYFSYDVKMKEKGDIPEGYSVSREKKERFSLILESASTNQTSMYLCASSFRINRDRGLNTEAFFGQGTRLTVV.

V gene TRBV6-4 combines with J gene TRBJ1-5; the D gene is possibly TRBD1 (5 bases). CDR3 length: 17 amino acids. Germline values: CDR1 MRHNA, CDR2 SNTAGT. V lost 7 bases to trimming and J lost 1 base, with 20 bases between them. The CDR3 DNA sequence: TGTGCCAGCATCTCCCGCGGGGGAGGAGAAAGCAATCAGCCCCAGCATTTT. Amino acids: CASISRGGGESNQPQHF.

V and J are TRBV5-8 and TRBJ1-5; D might be TRBD1 (5 bases). V lost 0 bases and J lost 0, with 10 bases in between. The germline gives CDR1 SGHTS, CDR2 YDEGEE. The CDR3 spans 16 residues. CDR3 bases: TGTGCCAGCAGCTTGGGAGGACAACCTAGCAATCAGCCCCAGCATTTT. It codes for CASSLGGQPSNQPQHF.

J is TRBJ2-1 and V is TRBV7-2, with D maybe TRBD1 (6 bases). V dropped 3 bases and J dropped 6 bases, with 15 bases sitting between them. CDR3 length: 15 residues. Germline CDR1 is SGHTA and CDR2 is FQGNSA. CDR3 residues: CASSLYIQGGNEQFF. The CDR3, as DNA: TGTGCCAGCAGCTTGTACATACAGGGTGGCAATGAGCAGTTCTTC. The complete variable domain, with remaining parts taken from reference TRBV7-2 and TRBJ2-1, reads GAGVSQSPSNKVTEKGKDVELRCDPISGHTALYWYRQSLGQGLEFLIYFQGNSAPDKSGLPSDRFSAERTGGSVSTLTIQRTQQEDSAVYLCASSLYIQGGNEQFFGPGTRLTVL.

V and J are TRBV28 and TRBJ2-5; 7 bases are shared with TRBD2. CDR1 and CDR2 from the germline V gene are MDHEN and SYDVKM. Unmatched junction bases numbered 14, after V lost 6 bases and J lost 7 bases. The CDR3 consists of 15 residues. The CDR3 here is CASSPLAGVLRTQYF. In DNA form, the CDR3 reads TGTGCCAGCAGCCCATTAGCGGGCGTCCTAAGGACCCAGTACTTC.

The chain joins TRBV28 to TRBJ2-7; tentative D call: TRBD1 (6 bases). Germline-derived CDR1 and CDR2 are MDHEN and SYDVKM. Trimming cost V 0 bases and J 2 bases, with 8 bases left between them. The CDR3 contains 14 residues. CDR3 residues: CASSLWQGTYEQYF. The CDR3 DNA is TGTGCCAGCAGTTTATGGCAGGGGACCTACGAGCAGTACTTC.

V and J are TRBV4-1 and TRBJ2-5; 9 nucleotides align to TRBD1. Germline CDR1 and CDR2: MGHRA and YSYEKL. V lost 4 bases to trimming and J lost 1 base; unmatched junction nucleotides: 4. This CDR3 is built from 15 residues. CDR3: CASSPGQGLQETQYF. For the CDR3, the DNA is TGCGCCAGCAGCCCGGGACAGGGACTCCAAGAGACCCAGTACTTC.

The rearrangement links TRBV16 to TRBJ2-7; D is perhaps TRBD1 (8 bases). Germline CDR1 is KGHSY and CDR2 is FQNENV. V was trimmed by 6 bases and J by 1 base, leaving 13 bases between them. The CDR3 loop spans 14 amino acids. CDR3 nucleotide sequence: TGTGCCAGCAGTCACAGGGGGGGGTCCTACGAGCAGTACTTC. As protein: CASSHRGGSYEQYF.

The chain couples TRBV9 to TRBJ2-7; a weak D match, TRBD1 (6 bases). The germline V gene has CDR1 SGDLS and CDR2 YYNGEE. The CDR3 totals 16 residues. The V end was cut by 2 bases, the J end by 1 base, with 16 bases between. The CDR3 region has the DNA TGTGCCAGCAGCGTGGGACGGACAGTCCGGTCCTACGAGCAGTACTTC. This gives the protein CASSVGRTVRSYEQYF.

The chain carries TRBV4-1 and TRBJ1-5; possibly TRBD1 for D (6 bases). This CDR3 comprises 13 residues. Per germline, CDR1 MGHRA and CDR2 YSYEKL. V dropped 5 bases and J dropped 6 bases, with 11 bases sitting between them. CDR3 amino acids: CASSYRAGQPQHF. The CDR3 DNA follows: TGCGCCAGCAGCTACAGGGCGGGTCAGCCCCAGCATTTT.

V is TRBV18 and J is TRBJ2-5, with 9 bases matching TRBD1. The germline CDR1 and CDR2 sequences are KGHSH and LQKENI. After removal of 5 bases from V and 4 bases from J, the junction contained 8 bases not matched to a gene. The length of the CDR3 is 15 residues. The CDR3 protein is CASSKLQGAGETQYF. CDR3 DNA sequence: TGTGCCAGCTCAAAGCTACAGGGGGCCGGAGAGACCCAGTACTTC.

The chain links TRBV5-1 to TRBJ2-2; TRBD2 is a possible D gene (5 bases). V dropped 0 bases and J dropped 1 base, with 16 bases sitting between them. Germline V CDR1 and CDR2: SGHRS, YFSETQ. This CDR3 is built from 18 residues. CDR3 DNA sequence: TGCGCCAGCAGCTTGGACCCAAGAGGGCATCTGAACACCGGGGAGCTGTTTTTT. It codes for CASSLDPRGHLNTGELFF.

The V gene is TRBV5-1, the J gene TRBJ2-2; D is possibly TRBD1 (6 bases). Germline CDR1 and CDR2: SGHRS and YFSETQ. Trimming took off 0 bases at V and 7 bases at J, with 13 bases between the two ends. The CDR3 covers 15 residues. CDR3 sequence reads: CASSLAGALGGELFF. DNA of the CDR3: TGCGCCAGCAGCTTGGCAGGGGCCCTCGGCGGGGAGCTGTTTTTT.

The chain links TRBV5-1 to TRBJ1-5; 7 bases fit TRBD1. Germline-derived CDR1 and CDR2 are SGHRS and YFSETQ. Germline trimming cut 0 bases from V and 7 bases from J; bases unmatched to any gene: 4. The CDR3 extends over 14 amino acids. The DNA for the CDR3 is TGCGCCAGCAGCTTGGGCCAGGGGGGACAGCCCCAGCATTTT. This translates into CASSLGQGGQPQHF.

The CDR3 sequence is CASSIRLAPNSNNEQFF. In DNA form, the CDR3 reads TGTGCCAGCAGCATTAGACTAGCGCCTAATTCAAACAATGAGCAGTTCTTC. This chain uses TRBV11-2 with TRBJ2-1; 8 bases are shared with TRBD2. From germline, CDR1 is SGHAT and CDR2 FQNNGV. J gave up 5 bases and V 5 bases, and 14 bases lay outside the gene matches. There are 17 residues in the CDR3.

This sequence joins TRBV9 and TRBJ2-2; D is perhaps TRBD2 (6 bases). The V and J ends lost 4 bases and 2 bases respectively, with 15 bases between them. The V gene's germline CDR1 is SGDLS and CDR2 YYNGEE. The CDR3 totals 16 residues. As DNA, the CDR3 is TGTGCCAGCAGCATGGGACGGGAGCGAAACACCGGGGAGCTGTTTTTT. As protein: CASSMGRERNTGELFF.